Included here is one TCR beta chain sequence, with context. Which antigen it targets is not known. It has no much larger one-base neighbor in the sample; base qualities were not kept. The data stem from a study of CD8 T cells in Susac syndrome (dated by TCRdb to about 2019). Turning to the overall study: Repertoire sequencing was used to test whether CD8+ T cell activation and differentiation in Susac syndrome was antigen driven. Broad study findings and their caveats: The study acknowledged that relatively few individuals were included in the TCR sequencing and HLA analysis.

Peripheral blood CD8+ and CD4+ T cells from healthy donors, Susac syndrome patients and multiple sclerosis patients were profiled by high-throughput TCR beta sequencing. Multiple sclerosis controls were treatment-naive patients with stable or active relapsing-remitting disease fulfilling revised McDonald criteria. Bulk CD8+ and CD4+ T cells were purified by magnetic negative isolation, while CD8+ TEMRA cells were enriched using FACS. Blood was drawn into EDTA tubes, processed within 24 hours, and PBMCs were isolated by density gradient centrifugation. PBMCs intended for TCR sequencing were cryopreserved in liquid nitrogen and thawed later in a water bath at 37 degrees C. The sorted or isolated CD4+, CD8+ and CD8+ TEMRA cells reached a purity of at least 90%. RNA was extracted using the RNeasy kit, and about 0.45 to 1 ug of the RNA was reverse transcribed with random hexamers. The immunoSEQ multiplex PCR assay, which covers 54 Vbeta and 13 Jbeta segments, was used to amplify TCR beta CDR3 regions. To correct PCR amplification bias, a synthetic template baseline was used for both primer optimization and computational correction. Per the original workflow: Reads were annotated to V, D and J genes according to IMGT and were analyzed with immunoSEQ Analyzer, with only productive sequences retained. Clonality was computed as one minus Shannon entropy normalized by log2 of the number of productive unique sequences. Public and private clones were assessed among the 100 most prevalent clones of each patient and control. Clones were defined as Susac-specific when absent from the healthy and MS cohorts, from 1052 published viral clones and from other ImmuneACCESS disease sequences. The public sequencing data were trimmed at Q25 with fastp and processed into clonotypes with MiXCR by TCRdb, which kept only in-frame beta chains. Rows with a matching CDR3 protein are joined into one entry that keeps the most common DNA and genes. TCRdb's processing, not the authors', yielded these V and J calls. The sample table holds approximately 160,000 distinct CDR3 sequences, of which approximately 93% were seen once. Around 0.09% of the sample is in the top ten clones.

Taken from the germline V gene (reference sequence), the CDR1 and CDR2 loops are GTSNPN and SVGIG. Trimming takes 2 bases from V and 0 bases from J, and the germline ends sit 7 bases apart. From the cysteine up to the phenylalanine, the CDR3 has a length of 14 residues. Of all the DNA, just the CDR3 is kept, 42 bases in frame from base 1. Sequenced: CD4+ T cells from PBMCs. This chain joins TRBV30 to TRBJ2-2; perhaps TRBD2 is the D gene, with 5 bases matching. This sequence was found in a human donor with multiple sclerosis. The CDR3 region: CAWSRGPNTGELFF. In nucleotides, the sequence is TGTGCCTGGAGTAGAGGGCCGAACACCGGGGAGCTGTTTTTT.